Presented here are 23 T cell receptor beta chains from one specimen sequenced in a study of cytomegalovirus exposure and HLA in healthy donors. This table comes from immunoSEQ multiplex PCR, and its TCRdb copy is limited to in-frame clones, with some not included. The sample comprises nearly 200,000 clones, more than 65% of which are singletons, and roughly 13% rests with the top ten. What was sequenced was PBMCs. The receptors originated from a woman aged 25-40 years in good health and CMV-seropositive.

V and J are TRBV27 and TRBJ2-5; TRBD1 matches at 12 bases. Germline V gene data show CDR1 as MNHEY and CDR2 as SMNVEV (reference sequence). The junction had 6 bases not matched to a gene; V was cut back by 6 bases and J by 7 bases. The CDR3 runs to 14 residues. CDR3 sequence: CASRGTGGFGTQYF. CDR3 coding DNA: TGTGCCAGCAGAGGGACAGGGGGCTTTGGGACCCAGTACTTC.

This chain's CDR3 is CASRSTGGAYNEQFF. CDR3 nucleotides: TGTGCCAGCAGGTCGACGGGGGGGGCCTACAATGAGCAGTTCTTC. This chain joins TRBV6-1 and TRBJ2-1; TRBD2 matches at 8 bases. This CDR3 is 15 amino acids long. The germline V gene has CDR1 MNHNS and CDR2 SASEGT. With 6 bases clipped from V and 2 bases from J, the junction kept 6 bases outside the gene matches.

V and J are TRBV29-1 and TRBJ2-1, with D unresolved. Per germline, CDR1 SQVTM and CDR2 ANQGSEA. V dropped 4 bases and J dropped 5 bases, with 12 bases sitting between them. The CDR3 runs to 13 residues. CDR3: CSVVRARDNEQFF. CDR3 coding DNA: TGCAGCGTTGTTCGAGCGAGAGACAATGAGCAGTTCTTC.

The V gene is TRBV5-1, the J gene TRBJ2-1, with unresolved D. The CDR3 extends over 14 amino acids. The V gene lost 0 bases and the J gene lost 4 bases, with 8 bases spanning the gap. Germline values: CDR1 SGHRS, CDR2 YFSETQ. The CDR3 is CASSLGGSYNEQFF. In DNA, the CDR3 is TGCGCCAGCAGCTTGGGCGGATCTTACAATGAGCAGTTCTTC. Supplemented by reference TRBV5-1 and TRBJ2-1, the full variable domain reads KAGVTQTPRYLIKTRGQQVTLSCSPISGHRSVSWYQQTPGQGLQFLFEYFSETQRNKGNFPGRFSGRQFSNSRSEMNVSTLELGDSALYLCASSLGGSYNEQFFGPGTRLTVL.

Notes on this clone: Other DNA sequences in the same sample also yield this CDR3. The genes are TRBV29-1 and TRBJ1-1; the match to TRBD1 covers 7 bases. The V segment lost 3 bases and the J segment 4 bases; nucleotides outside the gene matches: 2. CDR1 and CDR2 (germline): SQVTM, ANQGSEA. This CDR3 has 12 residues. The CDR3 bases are TGCAGCGTTGAGACAGGGTTCACTGAAGCTTTCTTT. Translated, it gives CSVETGFTEAFF.

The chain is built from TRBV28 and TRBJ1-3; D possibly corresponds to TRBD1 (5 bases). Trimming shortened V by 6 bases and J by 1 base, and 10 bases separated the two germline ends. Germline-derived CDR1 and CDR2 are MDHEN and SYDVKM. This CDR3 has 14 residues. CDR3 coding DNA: TGTGCCAGCAGGGTGGGGGGTTCTGGAAACACCATATATTTT. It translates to CASRVGGSGNTIYF.

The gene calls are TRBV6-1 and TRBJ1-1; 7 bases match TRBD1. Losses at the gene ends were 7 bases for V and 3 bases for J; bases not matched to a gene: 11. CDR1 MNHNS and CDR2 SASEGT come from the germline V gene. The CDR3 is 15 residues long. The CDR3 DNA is TGTGCCAGCAACACGCTACAGGGGAGGCACACTGAAGCTTTCTTT. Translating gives CASNTLQGRHTEAFF.

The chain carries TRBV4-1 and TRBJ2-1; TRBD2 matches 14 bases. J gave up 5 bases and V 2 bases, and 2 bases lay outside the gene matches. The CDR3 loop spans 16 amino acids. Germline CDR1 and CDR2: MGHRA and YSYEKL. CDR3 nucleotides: TGCGCCAGCAGCCAACCGGGACTAGCGGGAGACAATGAGCAGTTCTTC. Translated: CASSQPGLAGDNEQFF.

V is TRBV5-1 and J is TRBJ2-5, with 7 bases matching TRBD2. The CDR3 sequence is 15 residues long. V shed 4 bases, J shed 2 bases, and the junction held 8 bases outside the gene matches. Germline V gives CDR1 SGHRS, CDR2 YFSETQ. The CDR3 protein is CASSDPGGDQETQYF. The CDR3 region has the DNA TGCGCCAGCAGCGACCCGGGGGGAGATCAAGAGACCCAGTACTTC.

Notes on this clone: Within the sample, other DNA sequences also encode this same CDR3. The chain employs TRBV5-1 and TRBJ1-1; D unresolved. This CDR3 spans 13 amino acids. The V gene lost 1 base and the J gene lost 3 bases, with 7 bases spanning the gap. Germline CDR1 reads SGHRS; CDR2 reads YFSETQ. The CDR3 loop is CASSLTGDTEAFF. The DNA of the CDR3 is TGCGCCAGCAGCTTGACGGGAGACACTGAAGCTTTCTTT. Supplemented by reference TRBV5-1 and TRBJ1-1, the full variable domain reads KAGVTQTPRYLIKTRGQQVTLSCSPISGHRSVSWYQQTPGQGLQFLFEYFSETQRNKGNFPGRFSGRQFSNSRSEMNVSTLELGDSALYLCASSLTGDTEAFFGQGTRLTVV.

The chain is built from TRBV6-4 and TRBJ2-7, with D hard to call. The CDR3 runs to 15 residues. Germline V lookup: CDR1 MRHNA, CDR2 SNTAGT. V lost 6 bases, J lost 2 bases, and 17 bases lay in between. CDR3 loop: CASSPSPNYAYEQYF. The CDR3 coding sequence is TGTGCCAGCAGCCCCAGCCCTAACTACGCCTACGAGCAGTACTTC.

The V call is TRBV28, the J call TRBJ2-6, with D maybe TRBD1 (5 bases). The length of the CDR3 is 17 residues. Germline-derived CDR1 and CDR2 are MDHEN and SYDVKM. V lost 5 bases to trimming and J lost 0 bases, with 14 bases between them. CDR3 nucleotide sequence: TGTGCCAGCAGTCCTAATGGGGCAGACTCTGGGGCCAACGTCCTGACTTTC. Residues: CASSPNGADSGANVLTF.

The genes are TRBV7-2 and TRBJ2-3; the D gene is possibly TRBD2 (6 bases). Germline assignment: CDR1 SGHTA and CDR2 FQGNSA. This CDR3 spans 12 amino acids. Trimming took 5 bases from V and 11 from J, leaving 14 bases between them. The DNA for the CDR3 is TGTGCCAGCAGCCTGGGACTCCCTAGGCAGTATTTT. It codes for CASSLGLPRQYF.

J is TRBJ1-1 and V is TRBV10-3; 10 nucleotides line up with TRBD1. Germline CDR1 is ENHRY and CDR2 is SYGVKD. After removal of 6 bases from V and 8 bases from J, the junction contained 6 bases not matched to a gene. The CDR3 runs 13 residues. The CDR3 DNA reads TGTGCCATCAGGGGGACAGGGGATATGGAAGCTTTCTTT. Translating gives CAIRGTGDMEAFF.

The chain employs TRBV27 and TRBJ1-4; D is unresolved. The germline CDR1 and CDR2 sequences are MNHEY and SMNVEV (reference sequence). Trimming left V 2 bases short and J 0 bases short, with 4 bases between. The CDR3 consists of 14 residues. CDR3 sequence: CASSLIATNEKLFF. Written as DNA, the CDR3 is TGTGCCAGCAGTTTAATCGCAACTAATGAAAAACTGTTTTTT.

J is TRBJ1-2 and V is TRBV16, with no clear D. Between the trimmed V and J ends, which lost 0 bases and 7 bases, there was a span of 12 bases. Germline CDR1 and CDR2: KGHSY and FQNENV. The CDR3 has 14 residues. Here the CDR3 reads CASSQSRPDSGYTF. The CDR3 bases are TGTGCCAGCAGCCAATCGAGGCCAGACTCTGGCTACACCTTC.

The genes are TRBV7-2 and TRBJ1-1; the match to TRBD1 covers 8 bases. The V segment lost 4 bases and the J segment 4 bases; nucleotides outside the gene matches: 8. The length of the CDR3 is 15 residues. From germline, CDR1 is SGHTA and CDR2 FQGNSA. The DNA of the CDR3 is TGTGCCAGCAGCTCAGGACAGGGCGGGGGCACTGAAGCTTTCTTT. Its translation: CASSSGQGGGTEAFF.

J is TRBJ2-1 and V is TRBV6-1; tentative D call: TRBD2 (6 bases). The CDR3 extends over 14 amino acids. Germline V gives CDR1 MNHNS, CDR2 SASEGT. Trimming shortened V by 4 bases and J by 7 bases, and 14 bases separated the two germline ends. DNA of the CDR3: TGTGCCAGCAGTGCGGGAGATGGCTTGAATGAGCAGTTCTTC. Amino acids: CASSAGDGLNEQFF.

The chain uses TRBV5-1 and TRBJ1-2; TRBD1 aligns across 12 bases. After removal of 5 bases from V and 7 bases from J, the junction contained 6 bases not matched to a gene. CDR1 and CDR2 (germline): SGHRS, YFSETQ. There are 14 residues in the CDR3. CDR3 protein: CASSTGTGGAGYTF. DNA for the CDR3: TGCGCCAGCAGTACCGGGACAGGGGGCGCTGGCTACACCTTC. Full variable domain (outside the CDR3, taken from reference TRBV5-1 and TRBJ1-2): KAGVTQTPRYLIKTRGQQVTLSCSPISGHRSVSWYQQTPGQGLQFLFEYFSETQRNKGNFPGRFSGRQFSNSRSEMNVSTLELGDSALYLCASSTGTGGAGYTFGSGTRLTVV.

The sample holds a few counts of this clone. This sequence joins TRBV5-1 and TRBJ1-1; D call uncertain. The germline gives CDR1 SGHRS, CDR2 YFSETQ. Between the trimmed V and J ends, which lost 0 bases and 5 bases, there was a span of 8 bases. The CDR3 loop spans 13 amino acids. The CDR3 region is CASSLERLTEAFF. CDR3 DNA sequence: TGCGCCAGCAGCTTGGAACGTCTAACTGAAGCTTTCTTT. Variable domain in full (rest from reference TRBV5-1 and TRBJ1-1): KAGVTQTPRYLIKTRGQQVTLSCSPISGHRSVSWYQQTPGQGLQFLFEYFSETQRNKGNFPGRFSGRQFSNSRSEMNVSTLELGDSALYLCASSLERLTEAFFGQGTRLTVV.

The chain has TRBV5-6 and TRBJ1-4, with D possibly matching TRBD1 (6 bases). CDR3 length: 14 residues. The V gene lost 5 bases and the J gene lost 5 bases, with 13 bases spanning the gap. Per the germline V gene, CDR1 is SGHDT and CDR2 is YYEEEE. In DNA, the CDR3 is TGTGCCAGCAGTCAAGGACAGATAAATGAAAAACTGTTTTTT. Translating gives CASSQGQINEKLFF.

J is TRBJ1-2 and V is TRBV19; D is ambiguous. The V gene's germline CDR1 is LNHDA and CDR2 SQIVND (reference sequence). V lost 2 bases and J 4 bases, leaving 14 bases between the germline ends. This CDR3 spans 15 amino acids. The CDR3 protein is CASSISREFIYGYTF. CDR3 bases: TGTGCCAGTAGTATATCGCGGGAATTTATCTATGGCTACACCTTC.

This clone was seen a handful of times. The CDR3 DNA follows: TGTGCCAGCAGAGCAGGGACAGTCTATGGCTACACCTTC. Translation gives CASRAGTVYGYTF. The chain couples TRBV25-1 to TRBJ1-2; TRBD1 aligns across 7 bases. The CDR3 extends over 13 amino acids. V lost 6 bases to trimming and J lost 4 bases; unmatched junction nucleotides: 5. Germline V gene sequence: CDR1 MGHDK, CDR2 SYGVNS.